The source of this TCR beta chain is a study of shared clonotypes between healthy human individuals. As to this clone: Its antigen is unidentified.

Positively selected for CCR7, the CD45RO-negative cells used as naive CD8 cells excluded terminally differentiated effector memory CD45RA+ cells. Findings of the study overall: What naive subsets generally showed was a larger estimated richness than memory subsets showed. Owing to a small donor count, the genetic and exposure-history diversity represented was limited. When compared with the clonotypes that were shared by all four sorted-subset donors, the non-shared clonotypes turned out to have lower generation probabilities.

Losses at the gene ends were 5 bases for V and 9 bases for J; bases not matched to a gene: 13. CDR3 size: 15 residues. Germline V gives CDR1 LNHDA, CDR2 SQIVND (reference sequence). Each PCR replicate from the sorted subsets contained 150 to 250 ng DNA, which is 30,000 or so T cell genomes. The protocol was immunoSEQ multiplex PCR, while the TCRdb copy is restricted to in-frame clones and leaves out a portion. The table shows about 2.2 million clones, with roughly 91% occurring only once. Sample: naive CD8+ T cells from PBMCs. The chain recombines TRBV19 with TRBJ2-4; 7 positions match TRBD2. The receptor was derived from a man aged 18 to 30 in good health. Some clones in this sample may be carry-over from other donors' samples. The CDR3 coding sequence is TGTGCCAGTAGTCCGCTTCCAGCGGGAAGTGTCATTCAGTACTTC. It encodes CASSPLPAGSVIQYF.